This T cell receptor beta chain is from a study of shared clonotypes between healthy human individuals. Germline CDR1 is SGHTA and CDR2 is FQGNSA. CDR3 length equals 14 residues. Between the trimmed V and J ends, which lost 1 base and 4 bases, there was a span of 10 bases. Only in-frame clones appear in the TCRdb table, and some are missing; sequencing was by immunoSEQ multiplex PCR. The sample shows roughly 450,000 clones, 79% of them seen only once. In this sample, this clone turned up once. This TCR derives from a woman in her 40s in good health. Some clones in this sample may be carry-over from other donors' samples. V usage is TRBV7-2 and J usage is TRBJ1-2; D not certain. The source material was PBMCs. The CDR3 region is CASSLGSRGYGYTF. The CDR3 DNA is TGTGCCAGCAGCTTAGGGTCGCGGGGCTATGGCTACACCTTC.